This T cell receptor (beta chain) derives from a study of blood T cell repertoires in COVID-19. As for the study in general: Collection of acute and convalescent COVID-19 samples took place in the United States, Italy and Spain.

Germline CDR1 SNHLY, CDR2 FYNNEI. Trimming cost V 8 bases and J 3 bases, with 17 bases left between them. The CDR3 is 15 amino acids. Sequenced by immunoSEQ multiplex PCR; TCRdb stores in-frame clones only, minus some. This sample has about 150,000 clones; approximately 80% occur once, and the top ten carry around 10%. Sequencing was carried out using peripheral blood. The chain recombines TRBV2 with TRBJ1-5; D ambiguous. The sequence was obtained from a woman aged 55-70 years with COVID-19, enrolled during active disease. The CDR3 DNA follows: TGTGCCAGCTCCCTGGCCATGGGCCCCAATCAGCCCCAGCATTTT. Protein sequence: CASSLAMGPNQPQHF.